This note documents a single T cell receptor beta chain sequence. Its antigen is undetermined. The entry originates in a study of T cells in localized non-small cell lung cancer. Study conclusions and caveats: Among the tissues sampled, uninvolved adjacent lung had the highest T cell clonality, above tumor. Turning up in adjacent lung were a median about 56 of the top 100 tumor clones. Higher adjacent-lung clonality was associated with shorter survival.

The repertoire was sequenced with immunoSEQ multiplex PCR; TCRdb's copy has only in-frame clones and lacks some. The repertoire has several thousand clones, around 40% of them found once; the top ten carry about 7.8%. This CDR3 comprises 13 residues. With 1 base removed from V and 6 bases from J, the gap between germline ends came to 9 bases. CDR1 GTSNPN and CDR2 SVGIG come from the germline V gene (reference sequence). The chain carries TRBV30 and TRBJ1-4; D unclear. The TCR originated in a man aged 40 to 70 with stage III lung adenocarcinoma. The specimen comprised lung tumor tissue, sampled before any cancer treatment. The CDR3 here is CAWSEAGHEKLFF. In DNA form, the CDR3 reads TGTGCCTGGAGTGAGGCGGGCCATGAAAAACTGTTTTTT.